The 23 T cell receptor beta chains below come from one sample, sequenced in a study of blood T cells in healthy people across ages. For the second PCR, which ran for roughly 6 to 11 cycles, a sample-barcoded 5' primer and a J-beta primer mix were used. TCRdb used MiXCR to reprocess the 5' RACE reads, holding one entry per CDR3 protein. The sample holds roughly 930,000 distinct CDR3 sequences, roughly 52% seen once. Sample: blood. The receptors originated from a man under 40 in good health.

The table lists this clonotype with a few counts. The rearrangement links TRBV2 to TRBJ2-4; no clear D gene. The V end was cut by 2 bases, the J end by 13 bases, with 9 bases between. The CDR3 covers 11 residues. CDR1 is SNHLY, CDR2 FYNNEI, per germline. CDR3 sequence reads: CASSELEEQYF. The CDR3 DNA reads TGTGCCAGCAGTGAACTCGAGGAGCAGTACTTC.

The genes are TRBV25-1 and TRBJ1-2; D may be TRBD1 (5 bases). CDR3 length equals 17 residues. Trimming cost V 3 bases and J 4 bases, with 21 bases left between them. CDR1 is MGHDK and CDR2 is SYGVNS in the germline V gene. The CDR3 DNA reads TGTGCCAGCAGTGATACACCATCCAGAGGGGTCCTCTATGGCTACACCTTC. Translating gives CASSDTPSRGVLYGYTF.

The rearrangement joins TRBV28 to TRBJ2-7; 9 positions agree with TRBD2. Trimming cost V 5 bases and J 3 bases; bases outside gene matches: 14. The CDR3 has 17 amino acids. CDR1 is MDHEN, CDR2 SYDVKM, per germline. The CDR3 bases are TGTGCCAGCAGTGTTCTTCCGGGACTAGCCGGGGGCTACGAGCAGTACTTC. Translation gives CASSVLPGLAGGYEQYF.

This clonotype was recorded a few times. One base away lies a much larger clone, so this may be a sequencing read error. This rearrangement joins TRBV15 to TRBJ2-7; D ambiguous. The CDR3 is 13 residues long. Germline lookup yields CDR1 LNHNV and CDR2 YYDKDF (reference sequence). CDR3 region: CATSRDPAYEQYF. Here the CDR3 DNA reads TGTGCCACCAGCAGAGATCCTGCCTATGAGCAGTACTTC.

This clonotype was seen more than once but under ten times. This sequence joins TRBV12-3 or TRBV12-4 and TRBJ2-3, with TRBD1 as a possible D gene (7 bases). V lost 7 bases and J lost 2, with 16 bases in between. This CDR3 is 15 amino acids long. Here the CDR3 DNA reads TGTGCCAGCATCAGGAGGGGACAGACCACAGATACGCAGTATTTT. Translating gives CASIRRGQTTDTQYF.

The J gene is TRBJ2-3, the V gene TRBV6-1; 9 positions agree with TRBD1. Germline V gives CDR1 MNHNS, CDR2 SASEGT. This CDR3 spans 14 amino acids. With 8 bases clipped from V and 2 bases from J, the junction kept 5 bases outside the gene matches. CDR3 loop: CASSGQGNTDTQYF. CDR3 bases: TGTGCCAGCTCCGGACAGGGGAACACAGATACGCAGTATTTT.

CDR3 bases: TGTGCCAGCAGCCAAGGTAACGGACCCTACGAGCAGTACTTC. Translating gives CASSQGNGPYEQYF. This chain connects TRBV3-1 to TRBJ2-7; D is undetermined. This CDR3 is 14 amino acids long. The ends were cut back, 1 base at V and 2 bases at J, with 9 bases in the middle. Germline V gene data show CDR1 as LGHDT and CDR2 as YNNKEL (reference sequence).

This clonotype was seen more than once but under ten times. The chain links TRBV27 to TRBJ2-7; no clear D. With 7 bases removed from V and 1 base from J, the gap between germline ends came to 8 bases. Germline CDR1 reads MNHEY; CDR2 reads SMNVEV (reference sequence). The CDR3 has 12 residues. CDR3 in amino acids: CASIGQSYEQYF. DNA of the CDR3: TGTGCCAGCATCGGGCAGTCCTACGAGCAGTACTTC.

The chain is built from TRBV28 and TRBJ2-1; D may correspond to TRBD1 or TRBD2 (5 bases each). The CDR3 length is 12 residues. V dropped 5 bases and J dropped 15 bases, with 17 bases sitting between them. Looked up from germline, CDR1 is MDHEN and CDR2 is SYDVKM. The CDR3 bases are TGTGCCAGCAGTGAAACGGGGCTTTTACCGTTCTTC. As protein: CASSETGLLPFF.

The gene calls are TRBV29-1 and TRBJ1-1; TRBD1 agrees at 8 bases. Trimming took 3 bases from V and 5 from J; bases not matched to a gene: 14. Per the germline V gene, CDR1 is SQVTM and CDR2 is ANQGSEA. The CDR3 consists of 16 residues. CDR3 sequence: CSVDVRSGGRRTEAFF. The CDR3 DNA reads as TGCAGCGTTGATGTTAGGTCAGGGGGCCGGAGGACTGAAGCTTTCTTT.

This clonotype was counted between two and nine times. V gene TRBV10-3 combines with J gene TRBJ2-3; a weak D match, TRBD1 (5 bases). Per germline, CDR1 ENHRY and CDR2 SYGVKD. Trimming removed 5 bases at V and 6 bases at J, with 15 bases between. This CDR3 spans 14 amino acids. The CDR3 sequence is CAISNTPGSDTQYF. CDR3 sequence (DNA): TGTGCCATCAGTAACACGCCAGGGTCTGATACGCAGTATTTT.

The rearrangement uses TRBV5-1 and TRBJ2-7, with D maybe TRBD2 (5 bases). Matching the DNA end better, TRBJ2-4 makes the J call doubtful. The CDR3 sequence is 14 residues long. CDR1 SGHRS and CDR2 YFSETQ come from the germline V gene. CDR3 protein: CASSFTPSGDIQYF. In nucleotides, the CDR3 is TGCGCCAGCAGCTTTACCCCCTCCGGGGACATTCAGTACTTC.

Regarding this clonotype: Germline is not matched at one junction end, which may reflect a read error. This chain joins TRBV2 and TRBJ1-6, with D tentatively TRBD1 (6 bases). Germline V gene lookup returns CDR1 SNHLY and CDR2 FYNNEI. CDR3 size: 14 residues. The CDR3 region has the DNA TGTGCCAGCAGAGGACAGTGGACGATCGGACCCCCCCACTTT. Its protein product is CASRGQWTIGPPHF.

This clonotype was observed a handful of times. V is TRBV30 and J is TRBJ2-3; D remains ambiguous. The CDR3 extends over 14 amino acids. V gave up 3 bases and J gave up 6 bases, with 16 bases separating them. The germline CDR1 and CDR2 sequences are GTSNPN and SVGIG (reference sequence). This CDR3 is CAWRLAVTRDTQYF. DNA for the CDR3: TGTGCCTGGAGGTTGGCGGTAACCCGGGATACGCAGTATTTT.

This sequence joins TRBV9 and TRBJ2-7, with D maybe TRBD2 (6 bases). The end of the DNA is better explained by TRBJ2-4, so the J call may be wrong. The germline V gene has CDR1 SGDLS and CDR2 YYNGEE. The CDR3 loop spans 14 amino acids. The DNA of the CDR3 is TGTGCCAGCAGCGTCGGCGGGGTAGAAAACATTCAGTACTTC. Protein: CASSVGGVENIQYF.

This clonotype was found a few times. CDR3 residues: CASSVVPSGGSGVDTQYF. DNA of the CDR3: TGTGCCAGCAGCGTAGTGCCTAGCGGGGGTTCGGGCGTTGATACGCAGTATTTT. V and J are TRBV9 and TRBJ2-3; 10 bases map to TRBD2. The CDR3 totals 18 residues. V dropped 0 bases and J dropped 6; count of bases not matched to a gene: 13. Looked up from germline, CDR1 is SGDLS and CDR2 is YYNGEE.

The J gene is TRBJ2-5, the V gene TRBV6-1; D is unclear. Matching the DNA end better, TRBJ2-7 makes the J call doubtful. CDR1 is MNHNS and CDR2 is SASEGT in the germline V gene. There are 12 residues in the CDR3. The CDR3 DNA follows: TGTGCCAGCAGTGAAGCTAAGTACGAGCAGTACTTC. This gives the protein CASSEAKYEQYF.

This clonotype was seen more than once but under ten times. This sequence joins TRBV4-2 and TRBJ1-5; D call uncertain. There are 16 residues in the CDR3. Germline CDR1 is LGHNA and CDR2 is YNFKEQ. Trimming left V 0 bases short and J 3 bases short, with 12 bases between. Here the CDR3 DNA reads TGTGCCAGCAGCCAAGATCTTGCCAGACTCAATCAGCCCCAGCATTTT. It encodes CASSQDLARLNQPQHF.

This chain uses TRBV7-8 with TRBJ2-3, with unresolved D. V was clipped by 2 bases and J by 1 base, with 7 bases between them. Germline V gene lookup returns CDR1 SGHVS and CDR2 FQNEAQ. CDR3 length equals 14 residues. CDR3 coding DNA: TGTGCCAGCAGCTTAAGGGAAGGCACAGATACGCAGTATTTT. Amino acid sequence: CASSLREGTDTQYF.

For this clonotype: Germline is not matched at one junction end, which may reflect a read error. The rearrangement uses TRBV6-5 and TRBJ1-5; 8 bases line up with TRBD1. The CDR3 loop spans 16 amino acids. Germline V gene sequence: CDR1 MNHEY, CDR2 SVGAGI. CDR3 protein: CASSDSTGASNQPQHF. The CDR3 DNA sequence: TGTGCCAGCAGTGACTCGACAGGGGCGAGCAATCAGCCCCAGCATTTT.

This sequence joins TRBV20-1 and TRBJ2-7; 7 positions agree with TRBD1. CDR1 is DFQATT, CDR2 SNEGSKA, per germline (reference sequence). The CDR3 sequence is 11 residues long. V lost 2 bases to trimming and J lost 9 bases; unmatched junction nucleotides: 4. DNA of the CDR3: TGCAGTGCTAGACTTGGGGACAGGCAGTACTTC. Amino acids: CSARLGDRQYF.

Notes on this clonotype: The germline gene is not matched at one end of the junction; a read error may be the cause. The rearrangement links TRBV27 to TRBJ2-3; TRBD1 agrees at 7 bases. The germline V gene has CDR1 MNHEY and CDR2 SMNVEV (reference sequence). The CDR3 sequence is 15 residues long. The CDR3 nucleotides read TGTGCCAGCAGTTCAATACAGGGGAGCAAAGATACGCAGTATTTT. Translating it yields CASSSIQGSKDTQYF.

The V gene is TRBV27, the J gene TRBJ1-5, with D possibly TRBD1 on 6 matching bases. Trimming stripped 5 bases from V and 3 bases from J, with 11 bases between. The CDR3 is made up of 14 amino acids. Germline V gives CDR1 MNHEY, CDR2 SMNVEV (reference sequence). CDR3 DNA sequence: TGTGCCAGCAGTCCCACAGGGTACAATCAGCCCCAGCATTTT. As protein: CASSPTGYNQPQHF.